The TCR beta chain under discussion was sequenced for a study of T cell repertoires in cytomegalovirus infection. TCRdb processed the reads anew with MiXCR; each CDR3 protein has one entry. The sample contains about 130,000 distinct CDR3 sequences, over 25% of which appear only once. As to this clonotype: Antigen: not known.

The CDR3 loop spans 17 amino acids. Germline CDR1 reads MNHEY; CDR2 reads SVGEGT. Trimming left V 2 bases short and J 5 bases short, with 21 bases between. The source is a human donor in good health (CMV status not recorded). Some clones in this sample may be carry-over from other donors' samples. The genes are TRBV6-2 or TRBV6-3 and TRBJ2-5, with TRBD1 as a possible D gene (6 bases). Material: CD8+ T cells from cultured PBMCs, obtained from culture after CMV antigen stimulation. CDR3 loop: CASSYGFRGEGVETQYF. CDR3 nucleotide sequence: TGTGCCAGCAGTTACGGTTTTCGTGGCGAGGGGGTGGAGACCCAGTACTTC.